This section outlines one T cell receptor (beta chain) sequence together with its context. Its cognate antigen is unknown. The sorter processed each CD8+ T cell subset in triplicate at 250,000 to 300,000 cells apiece. A CD45RO-CCR7+CD27+CD95- profile was what naive CD8+ T cells displayed. The CDR3 totals 15 residues. Germline values: CDR1 SGHVS, CDR2 FNYEAQ. Via 5' RACE with UMI labels, TRB cDNA libraries were prepared. Reanalyzing the 5' RACE reads, TCRdb keeps one entry per CDR3 protein, without DNA. Its table records about 57,000 distinct CDR3 sequences. This entry comes from a study of CXCR3-negative and CXCR3-positive naive CD8 T cells. Study findings and constraints: Both naive subsets showed comparably high diversity, and memory CD8+ cells showed much lower diversity. Naive cells that were CXCR3-positive had more hydrophobic TRB CDR3s (compared with CXCR3-negative naive cells). Similar TRBV-TRBJ usage characterized naive CXCR3-negative and CXCR3-positive cells; memory cells differed.

The genes are TRBV7-6 and TRBJ2-5; TCRdb calls TRBD1, which cannot be checked without DNA. This clonotype was obtained from a human donor in good health. Some clones in this sample may be carry-over from other donors' samples. Sequencing was done on a sample of naive CXCR3+ CD8+ T cells from blood. The subset: CD45RO-CCR7+CD27+CD95- naive CD8+ T cells expressing CXCR3 (TNR3+). CDR3 protein: CASSLASSPRETQYF. Full variable domain (rest looked up from reference TRBV7-6 and TRBJ2-5): GAGVSQSPRYKVTKRGQDVALRCDPISGHVSLYWYRQALGQGPEFLTYFNYEAQQDKSGLPNDRFSAERPEGSISTLTIQRTEQRDSAMYRCASSLASSPRETQYFGPGTRLLVL.